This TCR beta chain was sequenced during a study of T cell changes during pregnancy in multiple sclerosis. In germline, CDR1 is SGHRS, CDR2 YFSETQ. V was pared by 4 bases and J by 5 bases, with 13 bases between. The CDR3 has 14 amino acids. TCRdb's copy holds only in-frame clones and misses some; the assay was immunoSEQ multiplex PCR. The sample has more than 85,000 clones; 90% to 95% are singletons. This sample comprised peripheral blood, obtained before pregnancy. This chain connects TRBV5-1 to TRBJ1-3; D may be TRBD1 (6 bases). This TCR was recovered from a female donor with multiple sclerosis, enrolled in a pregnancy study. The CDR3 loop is CASSIGQPRNTIYF. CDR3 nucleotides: TGCGCCAGCAGCATTGGACAGCCCAGAAACACCATATATTTT.